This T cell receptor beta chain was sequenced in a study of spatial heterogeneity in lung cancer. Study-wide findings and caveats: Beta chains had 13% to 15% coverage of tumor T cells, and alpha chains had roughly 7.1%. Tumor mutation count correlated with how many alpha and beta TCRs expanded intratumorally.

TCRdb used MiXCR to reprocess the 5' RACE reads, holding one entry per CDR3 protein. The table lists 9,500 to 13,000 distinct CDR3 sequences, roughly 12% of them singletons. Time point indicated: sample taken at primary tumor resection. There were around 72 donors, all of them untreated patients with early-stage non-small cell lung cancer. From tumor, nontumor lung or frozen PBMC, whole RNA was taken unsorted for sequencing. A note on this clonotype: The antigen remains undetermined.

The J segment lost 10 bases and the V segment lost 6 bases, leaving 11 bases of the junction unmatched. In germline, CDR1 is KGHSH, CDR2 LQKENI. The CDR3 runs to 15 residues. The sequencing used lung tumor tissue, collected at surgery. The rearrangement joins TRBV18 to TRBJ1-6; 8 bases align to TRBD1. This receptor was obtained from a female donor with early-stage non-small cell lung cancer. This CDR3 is CASSRGQGGESPLHF. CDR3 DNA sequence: TGTGCCAGCTCCCGCGGACAGGGCGGGGAATCACCCCTCCACTTT.